The source of this TCR beta chain is a study of human CD8 memory T cell subsets. The CDR3 has 17 amino acids. From germline, CDR1 is DFQATT and CDR2 SNEGSKA (reference sequence). The source of the RNA was duplicate vials containing around 140,000 sorted CD8+ T cells for each subset. UMI-labeled 5' RACE generated the TCR beta libraries. After re-calling the 5' RACE reads, TCRdb lists one entry per CDR3 protein, DNA absent. Its listing shows over 6,500 distinct CDR3 sequences. The clonotype was recovered from a human donor in good health. The sample taken for sequencing was CD8+ stem-like memory T cells (TSCM and TCM) sorted from PBMCs. Subset in this sample: stem-like memory CD8 T cells (TSTEM), CCR7+ PD-1- TIGIT-. The rearrangement uses TRBV20-1 and TRBJ2-3; TCRdb returns TRBD2, unconfirmable since there is no DNA. The CDR3 spells CSACGGEKVRCPDTQYF.